The entry that follows covers one T cell receptor beta chain sequence. The sample originates from a study of blood T cell repertoires in COVID-19. In the source study's methods: Amplification of reference gene primers was used by the study to estimate nucleated cell counts. The method was immunoSEQ multiplex PCR; TCRdb's version includes in-frame clones alone and lacks a portion of them. V, J and clone size were drawn from that table, and D and trimming were deduced from the DNA. The table lists over 150,000 clones, roughly 84% of them singletons. Germline V gene sequence: CDR1 MDHEN, CDR2 SYDVKM. Trimming took 4 bases from V and 0 from J, leaving 13 bases between them. There are 15 residues in the CDR3.

Sequences were obtained from PBMCs or T cells enriched from blood (not recorded which). This chain connects TRBV28 to TRBJ2-7, with D hard to call. This receptor was taken from a woman in her fifties or sixties who had recovered from COVID-19. For the CDR3, the DNA is TGTGCCAGCAGTTCATATGAATCCTACTCCTACGAGCAGTACTTC. Residues: CASSSYESYSYEQYF.